A selection of T cell receptor beta chains follows, all from one sample in a study of shared clonotypes between healthy human individuals. The protocol was immunoSEQ multiplex PCR, while the TCRdb copy is restricted to in-frame clones and leaves out a portion. The repertoire holds nearly 750,000 clones, around 70% seen once, with approximately 2% in the top ten. The source material was memory CD4+ T cells sorted from blood. The source of these receptors is a woman aged 25 to 45 in good health. CDR3s leave out the opening cysteine and the closing phenylalanine or tryptophan.

J gene: TRBJ1-4; V gene: TRBV7-2; CDR3 protein: ASSSGTGNEKLF
J gene: TRBJ2-2; V gene: TRBV29-1; CDR3 protein: SSRLAAGELF
J gene: TRBJ2-7; V gene: TRBV10-3; CDR3 protein: AISGGQGSKEQY
J gene: TRBJ2-7; V gene: TRBV13; CDR3 protein: ASSFPSGSGKYEQY
J gene: TRBJ2-1; V gene: TRBV21-1; CDR3 protein: ASSRRTSGSYEQF
J gene: TRBJ1-2; V gene: TRBV6-5; CDR3 protein: AVHRINYGYT
J gene: TRBJ2-3; V gene: TRBV10-3; CDR3 protein: ATRLGDGTDTQY
J gene: TRBJ2-5; V gene: TRBV28; CDR3 protein: ASSFLDETQY
J gene: TRBJ1-5; V gene: TRBV28; CDR3 protein: ASSSPSRGGGQPQH
J gene: TRBJ1-5; V gene: TRBV19; CDR3 protein: ASSIVPGRDRVNQPQH
J gene: TRBJ1-1; V gene: TRBV7-9; CDR3 protein: ASRLGANTEAF
J gene: TRBJ1-1; V gene: TRBV12-5; CDR3 protein: ASGLVLGTGGLNTEAF
J gene: TRBJ2-3; V gene: TRBV9; CDR3 protein: ASSVGNGRATDTQY
J gene: TRBJ1-1; V gene: TRBV28; CDR3 protein: ASSRQRDTEAF
J gene: TRBJ2-5; V gene: TRBV9; CDR3 protein: ASSVVDLGQETQY
J gene: TRBJ2-1; V gene: TRBV19; CDR3 protein: ASTRQGAKSSYNEQF
J gene: TRBJ2-7; V gene: TRBV11-2; CDR3 protein: ASSRSSGRGPEQY
J gene: TRBJ1-3; V gene: TRBV5-1; CDR3 protein: ASSLGRSTGNTIY
J gene: TRBJ2-3; V gene: TRBV5-7; CDR3 protein: ASRLVGGYTSTDTQY
J gene: TRBJ1-1; V gene: TRBV29-1; CDR3 protein: SVEGNRSAF
J gene: TRBJ1-1; V gene: TRBV6-5; CDR3 protein: ASSYSTVRMNTEAF
J gene: TRBJ2-7; V gene: TRBV19; CDR3 protein: ASSKRREPLLVQY
J gene: TRBJ1-3; V gene: TRBV28; CDR3 protein: ASSPGWAVGNTIY
J gene: TRBJ1-1; V gene: TRBV2; CDR3 protein: ASNKQGSTEAF
J gene: TRBJ1-4; V gene: TRBV5-4; CDR3 protein: ASSLFGAGRTNEKLF
J gene: TRBJ1-3; V gene: TRBV15; CDR3 protein: ATSRRTQGVGGNTIY
J gene: TRBJ2-7; V gene: TRBV7-2; CDR3 protein: ASSYDPGSWYEQY
J gene: TRBJ2-7; V gene: TRBV19; CDR3 protein: ASSIANSLEQY
J gene: TRBJ2-1; V gene: TRBV6-4; CDR3 protein: ASNPQPGTPNEQF